Listed here is a single T cell receptor (beta chain). This specimen belongs to a study of control samples from healthy donors and cancer patients. Method: immunoSEQ multiplex PCR; TCRdb's copy keeps in-frame clones and lacks some. There are about 110,000 clones in the sample; roughly nine tenths occur only once, and 7.8% lies in the top ten. Trimming cost V 1 base and J 1 base, with 13 bases left between them. Germline loops: CDR1 LGHNA, CDR2 YSLEER. CDR3 length equals 16 residues. This receptor was obtained from a woman under 30 in good health. This sequence joins TRBV4-3 and TRBJ1-1; TRBD1 is a possible D gene (5 bases). The sequencing sample was made of blood. The CDR3, as DNA: TGCGCCAGCAGCCAAGTAGCTGGGGGACCGAACACTGAAGCTTTCTTT. Its protein product is CASSQVAGGPNTEAFF.